This TCR beta chain was profiled in a study of neurological immune-mediated disorders. Time point indicated: longitudinal time-point 1 (baseline). The team produced cDNA through 5'RACE using 10-nucleotide random UMIs. TCRdb analysed the 5' RACE reads with MiXCR anew, one entry per CDR3 protein. The sample lists 55,000 to 75,000 distinct CDR3 sequences; around 15% were seen once. This clonotype was counted many times. Its specificity is unknown. Broader study findings: None of the CDR3 amino acid sequences found in expanded clones was shared across subjects. This suggests that the TCR-beta repertoires were private in all groups.

The sequencing input was PBMCs. This TCR was recovered from a female donor with HTLV-1-associated myelopathy (HAM/TSP).

CDR3 nucleotides: TGCGCCAGCAGCCCTGGACAGGGGGGATACGAGCAGTACTTC. This sequence encodes CASSPGQGGYEQYF. The chain uses TRBV5-1 and TRBJ2-7, with TRBD1 matching 10 bases. J lost 4 bases, V lost 4 bases, and 5 bases had no gene match. The CDR3 is made up of 14 amino acids. CDR1 and CDR2 from the germline V gene are SGHRS and YFSETQ.